This entry lists 22 T cell receptor beta chains sequenced from one sample in a study of T cell responses to AZD1222 COVID-19 vaccine (dated by TCRdb to the early 2020s). The intended sense of this specimen's time point label: baseline before first vaccination. Libraries were prepared through the immunoSEQ multiplex PCR assay. This is the immuneACCESS table as TCRdb keeps it, with only in-frame sequences that have V and J called. A part of the clones is gone; compared with another copy, unresolved V genes explain less than half, and the rest is unexplained. The sample records approximately 180,000 clones, 85% to 90% of which are singletons. The ten largest clones add up to around 6.4% of the sample. The material sequenced was peripheral blood, taken on day 0 of AZD1222 vaccination. The source of these receptors is an adult in good health.

The rearrangement uses TRBV6-2 or TRBV6-3 and TRBJ2-1, with 9 bases that match TRBD1. The V gene's germline CDR1 is MNHEY and CDR2 SVGEGT. CDR3 length: 16 amino acids. Trimming at V came to 0 bases and at J to 6 bases, leaving 6 bases not matched to a gene. CDR3 nucleotides: TGTGCCAGCAGTTACTCCATGGGACAGGGCCGCAATGAGCAGTTCTTC. As protein: CASSYSMGQGRNEQFF.

The CDR3 DNA is TGTGCCAGTAGTATCGCCAGGGGAGGTGGGCAGCCCCAGCATTTT. Translating gives CASSIARGGGQPQHF. The chain has TRBV19 and TRBJ1-5, with D perhaps TRBD1 (6 bases). Trimming took off 3 bases at V and 7 bases at J, with 16 bases between the two ends. Germline V CDR1 and CDR2: LNHDA, SQIVND (reference sequence). This CDR3 is built from 15 residues.

The rearrangement uses TRBV29-1 and TRBJ1-1; 7 nucleotides match TRBD1. After removal of 4 bases from V and 7 bases from J, the junction contained 3 bases not matched to a gene. CDR1 is SQVTM and CDR2 is ANQGSEA in the germline V gene. This CDR3 has 11 amino acids. CDR3 coding DNA: TGCAGCGTTGGTACAGGGGTTGAAGCTTTCTTT. Translating gives CSVGTGVEAFF. Using reference TRBV29-1 and TRBJ1-1 for the parts outside the CDR3, the full variable domain is SAVISQKPSRDICQRGTSLTIQCQVDSQVTMMFWYRQQPGQSLTLIATANQGSEATYESGFVIDKFPISRPNLTFSTLTVSNMSPEDSSIYLCSVGTGVEAFFGQGTRLTVV.

The chain uses TRBV5-4 and TRBJ1-2, with unresolved D. The CDR3 loop spans 15 amino acids. Deletions cut 1 base from V and 8 bases from J, with 18 bases between. Germline loops: CDR1 SGHNT, CDR2 YYREEE (reference sequence). This CDR3 reads CASSLLSVEAQGYTF. The CDR3 DNA reads TGTGCCAGCAGCTTGCTCTCTGTTGAGGCCCAGGGCTACACCTTC.

The genes are TRBV14 and TRBJ1-2; D remains unclear. CDR3 size: 13 residues. Looked up from germline, CDR1 is SGHDN and CDR2 is FVKESK. V lost 5 bases and J lost 4, with 11 bases in between. CDR3 residues: CASSLSTAYGYTF. The CDR3 DNA reads as TGTGCCAGCAGCTTAAGCACAGCCTATGGCTACACCTTC.

This clone turned up a few times. The junction does not match germline at one end; this may be a read error. This chain uses TRBV2 with TRBJ2-5; D assignment may be TRBD1 or TRBD2 (5 bases each). The CDR3 runs 15 residues. Germline V gives CDR1 SNHLY, CDR2 FYNNEI. CDR3 residues: CASREVAGRGVTQYF. As DNA, the CDR3 is TGTGCCAGCAGGGAAGTGGCCGGTCGAGGGGTTACCCAGTACTTC.

This chain uses TRBV9 with TRBJ1-4, with 8 bases fitting TRBD1. This CDR3 contains 15 residues. J gave up 6 bases and V 4 bases, and 8 bases lay outside the gene matches. Germline lookup yields CDR1 SGDLS and CDR2 YYNGEE. The CDR3 DNA follows: TGTGCCAGCAGCACAAGGACAGGGAAGGATGAAAAACTGTTTTTT. Its protein is CASSTRTGKDEKLFF.

The chain employs TRBV9 and TRBJ1-5; possible D gene TRBD1, 5 bases. CDR3 length: 15 amino acids. From germline, CDR1 is SGDLS and CDR2 YYNGEE. Trimming removed 0 bases at V and 7 bases at J, with 14 bases between. The CDR3 here is CASSVGAVEGQPQHF. CDR3 nucleotide sequence: TGTGCCAGCAGCGTAGGAGCGGTGGAGGGGCAGCCCCAGCATTTT.

The chain links TRBV24-1 to TRBJ2-2; 7 bases are shared with TRBD2. Germline values: CDR1 KGHDR, CDR2 SFDVKD. V lost 5 bases to trimming and J lost 0 bases; unmatched junction nucleotides: 5. The CDR3 has 16 residues. The CDR3 is CATSGEGRANTGELFF. For the CDR3, the DNA is TGTGCCACCAGTGGGGAGGGCCGAGCGAACACCGGGGAGCTGTTTTTT.

This clone showed up just once. The CDR3 DNA reads TGTGCCAGCAGTGAAATCCCGAGGGGCGGAGGGGAGACCCAGTACTTC. Protein sequence: CASSEIPRGGGETQYF. The chain combines TRBV6-1 with TRBJ2-5; a possible D gene is TRBD2 (6 bases). CDR1 and CDR2 (germline): MNHNS, SASEGT. This CDR3 contains 16 residues. The V end lost 2 bases, the J end lost 5 bases, and 18 bases lay between the germline ends.

The V gene is TRBV30, the J gene TRBJ1-5; D unresolved. Trimming pared 0 bases from V and 6 bases from J, leaving 21 bases between. CDR1 GTSNPN and CDR2 SVGIG come from the germline V gene (reference sequence). The CDR3 spans 17 residues. Written as DNA, the CDR3 is TGTGCCTGGAGTGTCCATAGGGAGCGGCTTTCAAGTCAGCCCCAGCATTTT. The encoded protein is CAWSVHRERLSSQPQHF.

The chain recombines TRBV5-1 with TRBJ1-3; 8 nucleotides match TRBD1. The CDR3 has 16 residues. CDR1 and CDR2 (germline): SGHRS, YFSETQ. Unmatched junction bases numbered 10, after V lost 4 bases and J lost 4 bases. As DNA, the CDR3 is TGCGCCAGCAGCATAGAGCAGGGGGCGCGGGGAAACACCATATATTTT. This codes for CASSIEQGARGNTIYF.

The chain carries TRBV3-1 (or the pseudogene TRBV3-2) and TRBJ1-2, with 7 bases aligning to TRBD1. The germline V gene has CDR1 LGHDT and CDR2 YNNKEL (reference sequence). The CDR3 is 14 residues long. V lost 1 base to trimming and J lost 4 bases; unmatched junction nucleotides: 3. This CDR3 reads CASSQGQGVYGYTF. In DNA form, the CDR3 reads TGTGCCAGCAGCCAAGGACAGGGCGTCTATGGCTACACCTTC.

In DNA, the CDR3 is TGTGCCAGCAGCTTAGATCGACAGGGAAGATGGTTAAACACTGAAGCTTTCTTT. This translates into CASSLDRQGRWLNTEAFF. V is TRBV11-3 and J is TRBJ1-1; TRBD1 agrees at 7 bases. The CDR3 consists of 18 residues. After removal of 0 bases from V and 2 bases from J, the junction contained 12 bases not matched to a gene. Per the germline V gene, CDR1 is SGHNT and CDR2 is YENEEA.

This rearrangement joins TRBV6-5 to TRBJ2-5; D may be TRBD1 (6 bases). Germline CDR1 and CDR2: MNHEY and SVGAGI. CDR3 length equals 14 residues. The V end was cut by 4 bases, the J end by 5 bases, with 14 bases between. Here the CDR3 DNA reads TGTGCCAGCAGTTTTTCAGGGGTAGTGGAGACCCAGTACTTC. Amino acids: CASSFSGVVETQYF.

V and J are TRBV6-5 and TRBJ2-2; a weak D match, TRBD1 (5 bases). Germline CDR1 is MNHEY and CDR2 is SVGAGI. Trimming removed 4 bases from V and 0 bases from J, with 12 bases in between. The CDR3 is made up of 16 amino acids. The CDR3 region has the DNA TGTGCCAGCAGTTCACGGACATTCCCGAACACCGGGGAGCTGTTTTTT. Residues: CASSSRTFPNTGELFF.

The chain joins TRBV4-1 to TRBJ1-6; D remains ambiguous. In germline, CDR1 is MGHRA, CDR2 YSYEKL. The CDR3 is 13 residues long. V dropped 5 bases and J dropped 6 bases, with 8 bases sitting between them. CDR3 DNA sequence: TGCGCCAGCAGCACCCACCGTAATTCACCCCTCCACTTT. Amino acids: CASSTHRNSPLHF.

The V gene is TRBV19, the J gene TRBJ1-3; D gene unclear. Germline V lookup: CDR1 LNHDA, CDR2 SQIVND (reference sequence). The CDR3 is made up of 15 amino acids. Trimming removed 3 bases from V and 4 bases from J, with 13 bases in between. CDR3 residues: CASSMVAVAGNTIYF. CDR3 nucleotide sequence: TGTGCCAGTAGTATGGTCGCCGTGGCCGGAAACACCATATATTTT.

The J gene is TRBJ1-3, the V gene TRBV4-2; D gene ambiguous. Germline loops: CDR1 LGHNA, CDR2 YNFKEQ. The CDR3 totals 18 residues. Trimming took 0 bases from V and 0 from J, leaving 15 bases between them. CDR3 loop: CASSQDLVLVGSGNTIYF. The CDR3 nucleotides are TGTGCCAGCAGCCAAGATCTGGTCCTCGTGGGCTCTGGAAACACCATATATTTT.

J is TRBJ1-4 and V is TRBV23-1; weak D call: TRBD1 (5 bases). TRBV23-1 is annotated as an ORF whose role is uncertain. The CDR3 length is 16 residues. Trimming left V 7 bases short and J 0 bases short, with 15 bases between. The CDR3 sequence is CASIGVKPTTNEKLFF. The CDR3 region has the DNA TGCGCCAGCATAGGGGTGAAACCCACAACTAATGAAAAACTGTTTTTT.

The chain has TRBV28 and TRBJ1-5; possibly TRBD1 for D (5 bases). The V and J ends lost 3 bases and 4 bases respectively, with 10 bases between them. CDR1 is MDHEN, CDR2 SYDVKM, per germline. There are 14 residues in the CDR3. As DNA, the CDR3 is TGTGCCAGCAGTTTGGGGGAAGGGAATCAGCCCCAGCATTTT. Amino acids: CASSLGEGNQPQHF.

This sequence joins TRBV11-2 and TRBJ1-6, with 7 bases fitting TRBD1. CDR1 and CDR2 from the germline V gene are SGHAT and FQNNGV. V was pared by 1 base and J by 10 bases, with 4 bases of the junction left unmatched. The CDR3 has 14 residues. CDR3 DNA sequence: TGTGCCAGCAGCTTAGGGCAGGGGGGATCACCCCTCCACTTT. Amino acids: CASSLGQGGSPLHF.